Listed below are T cell receptor beta chains from one sample, sequenced in a study of somatic mutations in cytotoxic T cells in rheumatoid arthritis. Only in-frame clones appear in the TCRdb table, and some are missing; sequencing was by immunoSEQ multiplex PCR. The profile shows 15,000 or so clones, about 80% of them singletons. The sequencing input was CD8+ T cells sorted from blood. The receptors shown here come from an adult with rheumatoid arthritis. CDR3s include the opening cysteine and the closing phenylalanine or tryptophan. The D gene is left open where the match is weak. Clone size is shown for a subset of rows, as once, few, many or a class of expanded clone.

j_gene	d_gene	abundance	v_gene	CDR3aa	CDR3nt
TRBJ2-7	.	.	TRBV27	CASSFGGVREQYF	TGTGCCAGCAGTTTTGGAGGCGTTCGCGAGCAGTACTTC
TRBJ1-1	.	.	TRBV19	CASRDGNTEAFF	TGTGCCAGTCGGGACGGTAACACTGAAGCTTTCTTT
TRBJ2-1	.	.	TRBV4-1	CASSQESSAQDEQFF	TGCGCCAGCAGCCAAGAGAGTTCGGCTCAGGATGAGCAGTTCTTC
TRBJ1-1	.	.	TRBV5-1	CASSLDVLGGTEAFF	TGCGCCAGCAGCTTGGACGTTCTGGGTGGCACTGAAGCTTTCTTT
TRBJ2-1	.	.	TRBV4-1	CASSRAVSSYNEQFF	TGCGCCAGCAGCCGAGCGGTGAGCTCCTACAATGAGCAGTTCTTC
TRBJ1-1	.	.	TRBV7-9	CASSYWSGRTEAFF	TGTGCCAGCAGCTACTGGTCAGGAAGAACTGAAGCTTTCTTT
TRBJ2-7	.	few	TRBV27	CASSFAGATYEQYF	TGTGCCAGCAGTTTCGCGGGGGCCACCTACGAGCAGTACTTC
TRBJ2-5	TRBD2	.	TRBV29-1	CSVDPGGPSQETQYF	TGCAGCGTTGATCCGGGAGGACCATCCCAAGAGACCCAGTACTTC
TRBJ1-2	.	.	TRBV27	CASSLSPVQAYGYTF	TGTGCCAGCAGTTTATCGCCAGTACAGGCCTATGGCTACACCTTC
TRBJ2-7	.	.	TRBV11-3	CASSPGPSYEQYF	TGTGCCAGCAGCCCCGGGCCTTCCTACGAGCAGTACTTC
TRBJ1-2	.	.	TRBV2	CASSLPGLQPRGYTF	TGTGCCAGCAGTCTCCCCGGGCTTCAGCCTAGGGGCTACACCTTC
TRBJ2-1	.	.	TRBV7-6	CASSLAGWRPSSYNEQFF	TGTGCCAGCAGCTTAGCTGGGTGGCGGCCGAGCTCCTACAATGAGCAGTTCTTC
TRBJ1-2	.	.	TRBV27	CASSLSPGYHGYTF	TGTGCCAGCAGTTTATCGCCGGGATATCATGGCTACACCTTC
TRBJ1-1	.	.	TRBV5-1	CASSLERNTEAFF	TGCGCCAGCAGCTTGGAAAGAAACACTGAAGCTTTCTTT
TRBJ2-7	TRBD1	.	TRBV4-1	CASSLGTGSYEQYF	TGCGCCAGCAGCCTAGGGACAGGGAGCTACGAGCAGTACTTC
TRBJ2-7	TRBD2	.	TRBV2	CASLAGSYEQYF	TGTGCCAGCTTAGCGGGCTCCTACGAGCAGTACTTC
TRBJ1-1	.	few	TRBV19	CASSITGVTEAFF	TGTGCCAGTAGTATAACGGGGGTTACTGAAGCTTTCTTT
TRBJ2-7	TRBD2	.	TRBV10-3	CAILAGAGEQYF	TGTGCCATTCTAGCGGGAGCTGGCGAGCAGTACTTC
TRBJ2-5	TRBD2	once	TRBV6-4	CAGGGGLAGYQETQYF	TGTGCCGGAGGAGGTGGACTAGCGGGGTACCAAGAGACCCAGTACTTC
TRBJ1-4	.	.	TRBV19	CASSNRGLDEKLFF	TGTGCCAGTAGCAATAGGGGACTCGATGAAAAACTGTTTTTT
TRBJ2-7	.	.	TRBV4-1	CASTRDLASLYEQYF	TGCGCCAGCACCCGCGATTTAGCTAGTCTCTACGAGCAGTACTTC
TRBJ1-1	.	.	TRBV13	CASSLGENTEAFF	TGTGCCAGCAGCTTAGGAGAGAACACTGAAGCTTTCTTT
TRBJ2-5	TRBD2	.	TRBV7-7	CASSLGGGSQETQYF	TGTGCTAGCAGCTTAGGCGGGGGGAGCCAAGAGACCCAGTACTTC
TRBJ1-5	.	.	TRBV7-9	CASSFTGGPNQPQHF	TGTGCCAGCAGCTTTACGGGAGGGCCGAATCAGCCCCAGCATTTT
TRBJ2-7	.	.	TRBV29-1	CSVLVPSSEQYF	TGCAGCGTCTTAGTACCTTCGTCCGAGCAGTACTTC
TRBJ1-1	.	once	TRBV7-9	CEVDPEAFF	TGTGAGGTTGATCCTGAAGCTTTCTTT
TRBJ1-4	TRBD1	.	TRBV7-8	CASSLGDRTWTNEKLFF	TGTGCCAGCAGCTTAGGGGACAGGACGTGGACTAATGAAAAACTGTTTTTT
TRBJ1-2	.	.	TRBV4-1	CASSPRVGDGYTF	TGCGCCAGCAGCCCCCGGGTCGGGGATGGCTACACCTTC
TRBJ2-7	TRBD2	.	TRBV29-1	CSVVGLAIGYEQYF	TGCAGCGTTGTGGGACTAGCGATTGGATACGAGCAGTACTTC
TRBJ1-2	.	once	TRBV5-6	CASSLEAGYGYTF	TGTGCCAGCAGCTTAGAGGCAGGCTATGGCTACACCTTC
TRBJ2-3	TRBD2	.	TRBV7-9	CASSPGLAANTDTQYF	TGTGCCAGCAGCCCGGGACTAGCGGCAAACACAGATACGCAGTATTTT
TRBJ2-7	.	.	TRBV7-9	CASSLDSGPEQYF	TGTGCCAGCAGCTTAGACTCAGGGCCCGAGCAGTACTTC
TRBJ2-5	TRBD1	.	TRBV27	CASSKRDSFQETQYF	TGTGCCAGCAGTAAAAGGGACAGCTTTCAAGAGACCCAGTACTTC
TRBJ2-7	TRBD1	.	TRBV5-6	CASSEWDSYEQYF	TGTGCCAGCAGCGAGTGGGACAGCTACGAGCAGTACTTC
TRBJ1-6	TRBD1	.	TRBV19	CASSTGTENSPLHF	TGTGCCAGTAGCACCGGGACAGAGAATTCACCCCTCCACTTT
TRBJ1-2	.	.	TRBV20-1	CSAGGPYGYTF	TGCAGTGCCGGCGGACCGTATGGCTACACCTTC
TRBJ2-7	TRBD1	.	TRBV6-6	CASSYMDRIAYEQYF	TGTGCCAGCAGTTACATGGACAGGATAGCCTACGAGCAGTACTTC
TRBJ2-7	.	.	TRBV23-1	CATPVYSSYEQYF	TGCGCCACCCCCGTCTACAGTTCCTACGAGCAGTACTTC
TRBJ1-1	.	.	TRBV5-1	CASTLGTGDEAFF	TGCGCCAGCACCTTGGGGACGGGCGATGAAGCTTTCTTT
TRBJ1-1	.	.	TRBV6-5	CASSYDRGDREAFF	TGTGCCAGCAGTTACGACCGGGGAGACCGTGAAGCTTTCTTT
TRBJ2-1	.	once	TRBV13	CASSLEAFSEQFF	TGTGCCAGCAGCCTGGAGGCGTTTAGTGAGCAGTTCTTC
TRBJ1-1	.	.	TRBV4-1	CASSLRGPNTEAFF	TGCGCCAGCAGCCTCCGGGGTCCGAACACTGAAGCTTTCTTT
TRBJ2-1	.	once	TRBV9	CASSAGSNEQFF	TGTGCCAGCAGCGCGGGATCCAATGAGCAGTTCTTC
TRBJ1-5	.	once	TRBV19	CASSYTGTAAQHF	TGTGCCAGTAGTTACACAGGGACCGCGGCCCAGCATTTT
TRBJ1-6	.	.	TRBV19	CASSRTVRVYNSPLHF	TGTGCCAGTAGTAGGACAGTACGGGTCTATAATTCACCCCTCCACTTT
TRBJ2-5	.	.	TRBV25-1	CASSDRGQETQYF	TGTGCCAGCAGTGATAGGGGCCAAGAGACCCAGTACTTC
TRBJ2-5	TRBD1	.	TRBV19	CASSEGASETQYF	TGTGCCAGTAGTGAGGGGGCCAGTGAGACCCAGTACTTC
TRBJ2-5	.	.	TRBV6-1	CASRERDTTWGTQYF	TGTGCCAGCAGGGAGAGGGACACCACCTGGGGGACCCAGTACTTC
TRBJ2-2	TRBD1	few	TRBV6-5	CASSWGQGRTGELFF	TGTGCCAGCAGTTGGGGACAGGGGCGGACCGGGGAGCTGTTTTTT
TRBJ2-7	.	.	TRBV6-1	CASIVGNEQYF	TGTGCCAGCATAGTCGGTAACGAGCAGTACTTC
TRBJ2-7	.	.	TRBV6-5	CASQAGEFYEQYF	TGTGCCAGCCAGGCAGGGGAGTTTTACGAGCAGTACTTC
TRBJ2-1	.	.	TRBV2	CASNGDNEQFF	TGTGCCAGCAATGGAGACAATGAGCAGTTCTTC
TRBJ2-2	TRBD2	.	TRBV11-2	CASSWERGEYTGELFF	TGTGCCAGCAGCTGGGAGCGGGGGGAGTACACCGGGGAGCTGTTTTTT
TRBJ2-6	.	.	TRBV4-1	CASSQESAAGANVLTF	TGCGCCAGCAGCCAAGAATCAGCGGCTGGGGCCAACGTCCTGACTTTC